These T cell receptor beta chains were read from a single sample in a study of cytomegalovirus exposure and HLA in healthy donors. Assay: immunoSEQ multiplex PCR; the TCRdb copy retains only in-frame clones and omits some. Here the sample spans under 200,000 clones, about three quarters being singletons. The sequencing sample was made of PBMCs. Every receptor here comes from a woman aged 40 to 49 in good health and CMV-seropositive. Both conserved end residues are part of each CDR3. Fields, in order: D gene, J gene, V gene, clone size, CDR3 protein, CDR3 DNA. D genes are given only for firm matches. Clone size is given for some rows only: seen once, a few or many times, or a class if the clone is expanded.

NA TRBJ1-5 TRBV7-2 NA CASSLSGGINQPQHF TGTGCCAGCAGCTTAAGCGGGGGCATCAATCAGCCCCAGCATTTT
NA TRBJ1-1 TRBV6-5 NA CASSSRTLQVEAFF TGTGCCAGCAGCTCGAGAACCCTACAGGTTGAAGCTTTCTTT
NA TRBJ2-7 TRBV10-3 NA CATGSGAYEQYF TGTGCCACCGGGTCCGGGGCCTACGAGCAGTACTTC
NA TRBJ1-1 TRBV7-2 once CASSLGAGSPEAFF TGTGCCAGCAGCTTAGGGGCAGGGTCCCCTGAAGCTTTCTTT
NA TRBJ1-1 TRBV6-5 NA CASSPSGGAPEAFF TGTGCCAGCAGCCCCAGTGGAGGGGCCCCTGAAGCTTTCTTT
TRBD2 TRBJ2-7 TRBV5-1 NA CASSGTSGSYEQYF TGCGCCAGCAGCGGTACCAGCGGGAGTTACGAGCAGTACTTC
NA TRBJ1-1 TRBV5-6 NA CASSFPSRGPEAFF TGTGCCAGCAGCTTCCCTAGCAGGGGACCTGAAGCTTTCTTT
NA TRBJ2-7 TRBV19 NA CASSIDIREGAYEQYF TGTGCCAGTAGTATAGACATTAGAGAGGGGGCCTACGAGCAGTACTTC
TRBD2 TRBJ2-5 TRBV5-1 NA CASSPRASGPEETQYF TGCGCCAGCAGCCCTAGGGCTAGCGGGCCCGAAGAGACCCAGTACTTC
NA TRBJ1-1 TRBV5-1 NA CASSLERGARVDTEAFF TGCGCCAGCAGCTTGGAACGGGGGGCAAGGGTGGACACTGAAGCTTTCTTT
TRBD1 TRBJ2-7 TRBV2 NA CASSGDSYEQYF TGTGCCAGCAGTGGGGACAGCTACGAGCAGTACTTC
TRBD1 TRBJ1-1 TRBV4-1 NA CASSQGGRGHSEAFF TGCGCCAGCAGCCAAGGGGGCAGGGGGCATAGTGAAGCTTTCTTT
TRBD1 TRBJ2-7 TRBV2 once CASTRDRVVNEQYF TGTGCCAGCACTAGGGACAGGGTCGTCAACGAGCAGTACTTC
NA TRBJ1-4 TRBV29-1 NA CSVGESNEKLFF TGCAGCGTTGGGGAGTCTAATGAAAAACTGTTTTTT
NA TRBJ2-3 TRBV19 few CASSIAGAATDTQYF TGTGCCAGTAGTATAGCTGGAGCGGCTACAGATACGCAGTATTTT
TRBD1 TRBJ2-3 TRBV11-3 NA CASSTRTGLNTQYF TGTGCCAGCAGCACAAGGACAGGGCTGAATACGCAGTATTTT
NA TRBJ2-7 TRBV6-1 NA CASNWGGGEQYF TGTGCCAGCAATTGGGGGGGCGGCGAGCAGTACTTC
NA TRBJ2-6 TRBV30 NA CAWSVLGSGANVLTF TGTGCCTGGAGTGTACTCGGGTCCGGGGCCAACGTCCTGACTTTC
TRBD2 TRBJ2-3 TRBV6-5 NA CASTLGGALRDTQYF TGTGCCAGCACCTTGGGAGGGGCCCTTAGGGATACGCAGTATTTT
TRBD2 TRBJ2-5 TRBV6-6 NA CASRQGLAGGPTQYF TGTGCCAGCAGACAGGGACTAGCGGGAGGCCCGACCCAGTACTTC
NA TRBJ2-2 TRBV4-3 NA CASSQGVSGPSGTGELFF TGCGCCAGCAGCCAAGGGGTGAGCGGACCCTCCGGCACCGGGGAGCTGTTTTTT
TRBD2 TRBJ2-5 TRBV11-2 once CASSLLAGASETQYF TGTGCCAGCAGCTTGCTAGCGGGGGCCTCGGAGACCCAGTACTTC
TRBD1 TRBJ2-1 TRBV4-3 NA CASSPGQGANEQFF TGCGCCAGCAGCCCCGGACAGGGGGCGAATGAGCAGTTCTTC
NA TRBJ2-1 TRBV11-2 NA CASSLAAGHGDEQFF TGTGCCAGCAGCTTAGCCGCGGGCCACGGGGATGAGCAGTTCTTC